Described below is a single T cell receptor (beta chain) sequence and its context. In the authors' workflow: Nucleated cell counts were estimated from reference gene primer amplification. Generated by immunoSEQ multiplex PCR, the TCRdb table keeps only in-frame clones and is missing some. The DNA was the basis for D and trimming; V, J and clone size are from that table. Here the sample spans 300,000 or so clones, approximately 86% being singletons. Participants' reported clinical history set cohort assignment. The data were obtained in a study of blood T cell repertoires in COVID-19. Study details: The United States, Italy and Spain supplied acute and convalescent COVID-19 samples. T cells, B-cell-depleted T cells, or PBMCs provided the cDNA or gDNA that served as material.

This CDR3 is 16 amino acids long. Germline V gives CDR1 PRHDT, CDR2 FYEKMQ (reference sequence). V lost 0 bases, J lost 0 bases, and 3 bases stayed unmatched. The sample was PBMCs or T cells enriched from blood (not recorded which). The source is a woman between 40 and 55 years old with acute COVID-19. J is TRBJ2-7 and V is TRBV13, with 9 bases fitting TRBD1. CDR3 residues: CASSLGGQGFSYEQYF. The CDR3 coding sequence is TGTGCCAGCAGCTTAGGGGGACAGGGTTTCTCCTACGAGCAGTACTTC.